Included here is one T cell receptor (beta chain) sequence, with context. Its antigen remains unidentified. Germline CDR1 is SGHRS and CDR2 is YFSETQ. V gave up 0 bases and J gave up 2 bases, with 9 bases separating them. This CDR3 has 14 amino acids. The record originates from a study of draining lymph node invasion in breast cancer. The CD4+ CD45RA- CD25- gate defined the sorted memory conventional CD4 T cells. Findings and caveats of the study: A common Treg–Tconv clonal origin is suggested, not proven, by shared TCRs. Tconvs shared roughly 14-25% of Treg TCRs in each tissue.

TCRdb called the bulk RNA-seq reads again in MiXCR, with one record for every CDR3 protein. The table has about 4,000 distinct CDR3 sequences, over 65% seen once; the top ten hold 1.5% to 2%. The clonotype originates from a female donor with luminal breast cancer. Sequencing was done on a sample of sorted memory CD4+ effector T cells from a lymph node. The chain has TRBV5-1 and TRBJ2-7; D gene ambiguous. In DNA, the CDR3 is TGCGCCAGCAGCTTGGCACTCCCCACCTACGAGCAGTACTTC. The encoded protein is CASSLALPTYEQYF.